The rows below give T cell receptor beta chains drawn from one sample of a study of blood T cell repertoires in COVID-19. Assay used: immunoSEQ multiplex PCR; TCRdb lists only in-frame clones, some missing. The sample includes under 300,000 clones, 80% to 90% of them seen just once. Input material: peripheral blood. All receptors come from a man in his forties or fifties with acute or convalescent COVID-19. Each CDR3 is given without its conserved first and last residue.

v_call | cdr3_aa
TRBV10-3 | AISESNPDRLTEQY
TRBV19 | ASSPGMNTEAF
TRBV30 | AWSVPSVTYMLENTEAF
TRBV27 | ASSLSFGGQGVTNEKLF
TRBV29-1 | SVQSFRNTIY
TRBV27 | ASSFLSSGSYEQY
TRBV7-3 | ASSPRLPTDTQY
TRBV7-3 | ASSLATSTGELF
TRBV30 | AWSTDSQETQY
TRBV3-1/TRBV3-2 | ASSPPVITGRNEQY
TRBV30 | ALLGGNYGYT
TRBV9 | ASSSRWESGGELF
TRBV12-5 | ASGLRTGHEQY
TRBV4-2 | ASSQARLRAGDNEQY
TRBV29-1 | SVEDREDYGYT
TRBV28 | ASQLGGRTNEKLF
TRBV9 | ASSARGYYGYT
TRBV4-1 | ASSQDGATTYEQY
TRBV5-1 | ASSPRQGPNTEAF
TRBV7-6 | ASSDRGREAF
TRBV19 | ASSIEATSGVSYEQY
TRBV18 | ASSPKTEYT
TRBV7-8 | ASSPFTDTQY
TRBV7-2 | ASSRSWDSRNTIY